This T cell receptor beta chain came from a study of T cell responses to AZD1222 COVID-19 vaccine (TCRdb year 2021). With regard to the full study: AZD1222 recipients given second doses at about 4 weeks or at about 12 weeks were pooled, since spike-specific TCR depth and breadth were not found to differ between the two schedules. Trial participants were enrolled by age into 18-55, 56-69 and 70-plus year subgroups, with roughly 160, 29 and 62 TCR-sequenced participants respectively. TCR sequencing covered some 250 trial participants: 200 to 220 given two doses of AZD1222 and around 26 given two doses of MenACWY control vaccine.

Broader findings and caveats from the paper: In the small 56-69-year group, the increase in depth fell short of significance, most likely because of low power. A significant rise in spike-specific TCR breadth and depth was observed after two AZD1222 doses relative to day 0 and relative to MenACWY recipients. Participants were mostly white British and included more females than males, and it was suggested by the authors that clonal diversity may have been underestimated. Because no samples from the day 14 peak response were available, repertoires could be characterized only after the peak T cell response. Vaccine-associated CD4 TCRs spanned the whole spike protein, with dominant responses in regions 160-218 and 743-854. Nearly half of unique spike-specific TCRs reportedly recognized epitopes outside regions mutated in the B.1.351 and B.1.1.7 variants. Conclusions about previously exposed vaccinees are limited, since just five or six AZD1222 recipients were seropositive for SARS-CoV-2 at baseline.

The CDR3 regions of human TCRbeta chains were subjected to immunosequencing. The source study handled its data this way. Repertoire TCRs were matched against a reference library of SARS-CoV-2-specific TCRs generated with the MIRA antigen-specificity platform. Breadth meant the fraction of unique TCRs that were SARS-CoV-2-associated, whereas depth meant the fraction of total T cells that were SARS-CoV-2-associated. Using the MIRA data, each spike-specific TCR was assigned both to the spike region to which the TCR was reactive and to a CD4 or CD8 class. Log10-transformed breadth and depth values were compared by one-way ANOVA with Sidak's multiple comparisons tests. The immuneACCESS repertoire file appears here via TCRdb, limited to in-frame rearrangements. These files lack a portion of the clones; in checked studies, under half of the deficit traces to unresolved V genes, and the cause of the others is not known. Clone size and the V and J calls come from that table; the DNA yielded D and trimming. Recorded for this sample are approximately 65,000 clones; roughly 86% of them occurred a single time. The biggest ten clones account for roughly 7.3% of the sample.

To note about this clone: No antigen is known for it. Base qualities were left out, and no much larger clone turns up one base away.

V is shortened by 4 bases, J by 3 bases, and the region joining them spans 15 bases. The cysteine opens and the phenylalanine closes a CDR3 of 15 amino acids. Only CDR3 DNA is held: 45 bases, read in frame from base 1. CDR1 and CDR2 are drawn from the germline V gene (reference sequence): LGHDT, YNNKEL. In the paper's terms, the time point label means: baseline before first vaccination. Vaccinee samples came from UK trials COV001 and COV002, including a single-blind randomized controlled phase 2/3 trial of AZD1222 (ChAdOx1 nCoV-19) in healthy adults. For TCRbeta chain sequencing, PBMC samples were collected from trial participants at day 0 and at day 28 after the second dose.

Here the chain combines TRBV3-1 (or the pseudogene TRBV3-2) and TRBJ1-2; TRBD1 is a weak D gene call, 5 bases matching. This specimen was peripheral blood, taken on day 0 of AZD1222 vaccination. The sequence was collected from an adult in good health. CDR3 loop: CASSPIGGSDYGYTF. The DNA reads as follows: TGTGCCAGCAGCCCAATTGGGGGGAGTGACTATGGCTACACCTTC.